The clone carrying this T cell receptor (beta chain) has ten or more counts. The antigen is not known. The data are from a study of T-cell reconstitution after alpha-beta-depleted transplantation in children. Germline loops: CDR1 SGHTA, CDR2 FQGTGA. This CDR3 region has 17 residues. The V and J ends lost 2 bases and 8 bases respectively, with 22 bases between them. Study results and limitations: The origin of high day-60 TCRbeta diversity in some patients lay in surviving recipient T cells and thymic progenitors. Newly produced T cells mostly provided counts and TCRbeta diversity after one year, as hyperexpanded clones declined. Approximately two months post-transplant, alpha-beta T cells reportedly originated from several hundred expanded graft clones.

Unique molecular identifiers tagged the TCRbeta library. TCRdb itself ran the PCR reads through MiXCR, one entry per CDR3 protein. This table holds 190,000 or so distinct CDR3 sequences, 5.5% to 7% found once. The chain joins TRBV7-3 to TRBJ2-1; either TRBD1 or TRBD2 may fit D (5 bases each). The source material was PBMCs, sampled before TCRalphabeta/CD19-depleted stem cell transplant. This clonotype originated in a girl less than two years old with combined immunodeficiency, due to receive a stem cell transplant. CDR3 sequence reads: CASSLEGPRGVRDEQFF. The CDR3 DNA is TGTGCCAGCAGCTTAGAGGGGCCACGGGGAGTGAGGGATGAGCAGTTCTTC.